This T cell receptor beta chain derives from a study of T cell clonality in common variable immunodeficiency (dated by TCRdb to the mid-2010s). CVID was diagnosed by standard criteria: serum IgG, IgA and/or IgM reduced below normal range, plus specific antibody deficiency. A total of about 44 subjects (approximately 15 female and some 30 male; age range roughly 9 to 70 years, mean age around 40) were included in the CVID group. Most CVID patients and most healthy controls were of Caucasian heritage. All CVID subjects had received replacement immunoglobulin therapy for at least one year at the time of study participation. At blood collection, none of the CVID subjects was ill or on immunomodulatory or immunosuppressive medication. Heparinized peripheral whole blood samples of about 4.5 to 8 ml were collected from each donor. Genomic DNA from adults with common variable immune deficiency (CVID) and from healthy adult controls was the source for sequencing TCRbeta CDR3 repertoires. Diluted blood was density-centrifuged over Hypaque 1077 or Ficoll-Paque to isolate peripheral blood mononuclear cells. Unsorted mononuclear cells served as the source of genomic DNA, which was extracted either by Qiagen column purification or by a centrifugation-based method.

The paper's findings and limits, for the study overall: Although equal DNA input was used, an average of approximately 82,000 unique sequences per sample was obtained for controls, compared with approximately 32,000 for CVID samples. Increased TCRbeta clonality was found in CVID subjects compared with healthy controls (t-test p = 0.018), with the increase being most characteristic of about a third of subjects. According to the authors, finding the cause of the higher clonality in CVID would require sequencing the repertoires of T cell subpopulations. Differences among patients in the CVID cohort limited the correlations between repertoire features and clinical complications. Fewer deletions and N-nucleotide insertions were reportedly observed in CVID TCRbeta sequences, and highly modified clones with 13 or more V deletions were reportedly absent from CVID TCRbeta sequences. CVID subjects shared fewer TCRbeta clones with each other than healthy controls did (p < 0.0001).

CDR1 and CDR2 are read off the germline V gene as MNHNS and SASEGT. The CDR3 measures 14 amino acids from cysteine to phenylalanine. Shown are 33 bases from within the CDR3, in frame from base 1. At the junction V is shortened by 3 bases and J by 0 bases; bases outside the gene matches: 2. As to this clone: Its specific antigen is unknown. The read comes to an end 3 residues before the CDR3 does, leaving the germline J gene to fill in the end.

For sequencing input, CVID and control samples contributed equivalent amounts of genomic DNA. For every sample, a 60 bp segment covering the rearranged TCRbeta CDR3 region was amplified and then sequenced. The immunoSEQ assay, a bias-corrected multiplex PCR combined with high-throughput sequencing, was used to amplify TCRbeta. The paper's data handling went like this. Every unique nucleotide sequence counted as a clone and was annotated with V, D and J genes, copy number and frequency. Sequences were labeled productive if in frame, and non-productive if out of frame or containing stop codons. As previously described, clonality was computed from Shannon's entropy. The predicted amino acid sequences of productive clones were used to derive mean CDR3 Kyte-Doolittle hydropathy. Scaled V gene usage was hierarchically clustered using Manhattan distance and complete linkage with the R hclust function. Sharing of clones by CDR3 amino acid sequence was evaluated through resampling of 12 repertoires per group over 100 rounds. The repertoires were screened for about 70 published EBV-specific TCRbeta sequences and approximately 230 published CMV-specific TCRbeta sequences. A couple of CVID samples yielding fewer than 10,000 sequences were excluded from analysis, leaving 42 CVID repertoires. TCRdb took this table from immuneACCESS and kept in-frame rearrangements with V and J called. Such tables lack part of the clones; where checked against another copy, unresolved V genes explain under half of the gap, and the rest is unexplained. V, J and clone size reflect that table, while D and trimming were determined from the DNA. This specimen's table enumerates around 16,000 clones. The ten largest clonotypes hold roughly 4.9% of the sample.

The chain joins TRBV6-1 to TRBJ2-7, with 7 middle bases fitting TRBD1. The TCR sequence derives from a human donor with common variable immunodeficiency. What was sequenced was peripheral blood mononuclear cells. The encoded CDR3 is CASSDWDSSYEQYF. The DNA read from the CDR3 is TGTGCCAGCAGTGACTGGGACAGCTCCTACGAG.